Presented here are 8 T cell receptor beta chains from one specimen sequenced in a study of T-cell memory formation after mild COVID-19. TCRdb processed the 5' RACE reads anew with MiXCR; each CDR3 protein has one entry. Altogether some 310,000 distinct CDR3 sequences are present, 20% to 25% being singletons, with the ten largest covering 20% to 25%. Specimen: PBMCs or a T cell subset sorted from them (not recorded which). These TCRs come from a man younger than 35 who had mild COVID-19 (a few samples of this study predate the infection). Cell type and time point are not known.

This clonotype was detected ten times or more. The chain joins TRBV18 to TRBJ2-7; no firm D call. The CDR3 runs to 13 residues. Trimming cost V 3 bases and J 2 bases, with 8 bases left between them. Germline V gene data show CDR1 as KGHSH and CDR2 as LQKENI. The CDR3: CASSPDGAYEQYF. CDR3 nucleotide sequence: TGTGCCAGCTCACCGGACGGTGCCTACGAGCAGTACTTC.

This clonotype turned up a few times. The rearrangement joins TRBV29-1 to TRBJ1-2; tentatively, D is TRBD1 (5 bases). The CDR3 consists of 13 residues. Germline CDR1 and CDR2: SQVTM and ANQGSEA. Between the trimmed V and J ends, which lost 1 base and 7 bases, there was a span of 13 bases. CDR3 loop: CSVEANFRAGYTF. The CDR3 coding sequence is TGCAGCGTTGAAGCGAACTTCAGGGCTGGCTACACCTTC.

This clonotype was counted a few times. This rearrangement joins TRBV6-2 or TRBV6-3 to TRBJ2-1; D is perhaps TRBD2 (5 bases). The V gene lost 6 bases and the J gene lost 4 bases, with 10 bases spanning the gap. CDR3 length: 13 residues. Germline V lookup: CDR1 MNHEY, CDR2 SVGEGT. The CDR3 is CASRDGGYNEQFF. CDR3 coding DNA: TGTGCCAGCAGGGACGGAGGATACAATGAGCAGTTCTTC.

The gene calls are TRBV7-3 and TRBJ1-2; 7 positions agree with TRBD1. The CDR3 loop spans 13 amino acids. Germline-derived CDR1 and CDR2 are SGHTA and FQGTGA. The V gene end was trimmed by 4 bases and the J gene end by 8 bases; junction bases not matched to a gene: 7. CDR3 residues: CASSSQTGQGYTF. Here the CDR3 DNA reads TGTGCCAGCAGCTCCCAGACAGGGCAGGGCTACACCTTC.

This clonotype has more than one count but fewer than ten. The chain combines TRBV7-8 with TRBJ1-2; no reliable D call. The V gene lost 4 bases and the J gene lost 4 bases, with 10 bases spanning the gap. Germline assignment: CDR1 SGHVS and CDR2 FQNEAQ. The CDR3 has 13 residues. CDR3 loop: CASSSRQSYGYTF. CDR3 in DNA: TGTGCCAGCAGCTCCAGGCAGTCCTATGGCTACACCTTC.

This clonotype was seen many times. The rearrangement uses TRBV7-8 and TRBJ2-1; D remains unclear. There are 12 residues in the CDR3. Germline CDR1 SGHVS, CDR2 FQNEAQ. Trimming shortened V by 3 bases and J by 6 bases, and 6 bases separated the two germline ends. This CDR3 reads CASSFGPNEQFF. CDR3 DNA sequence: TGTGCCAGCAGCTTCGGCCCCAATGAGCAGTTCTTC. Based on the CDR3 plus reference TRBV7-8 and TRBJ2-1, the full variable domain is GAGVSQSPRYKVAKRGQDVALRCDPISGHVSLFWYQQALGQGPEFLTYFQNEAQLDKSGLPSDRFFAERPEGSVSTLKIQRTQQEDSAVYLCASSFGPNEQFFGPGTRLTVL.

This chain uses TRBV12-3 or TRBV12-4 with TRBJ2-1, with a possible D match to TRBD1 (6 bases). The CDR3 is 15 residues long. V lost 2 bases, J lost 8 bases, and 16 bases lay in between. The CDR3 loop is CASSLRDAGGDEQFF. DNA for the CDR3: TGTGCCAGCAGTTTACGGGACGCTGGGGGCGATGAGCAGTTCTTC.

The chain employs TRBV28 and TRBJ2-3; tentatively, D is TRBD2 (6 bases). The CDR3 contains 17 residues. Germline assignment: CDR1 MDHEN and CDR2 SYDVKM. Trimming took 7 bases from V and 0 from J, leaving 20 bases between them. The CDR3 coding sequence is TGTGCCAGCACCCCCCCGCGGGGAGCCACTAGCACAGATACGCAGTATTTT. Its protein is CASTPPRGATSTDTQYF.